The entry below gives a single T cell receptor (beta chain) sequence along with its context. The junction shows a germline mismatch at one end, possibly a read error. The CDR3 consists of 15 residues. Germline V lookup: CDR1 LGHNA, CDR2 YSLEER. TCRdb re-called the RT-PCR reads through MiXCR, storing one row per CDR3 protein. In the table there are under 200,000 distinct CDR3 sequences, approximately 30% of which are singletons. The record originates from a study of patients and donors after allogeneic stem cell transplantation. The receptor comes from a human donor who was either an allogeneic HSCT recipient or a stem cell or donor lymphocyte infusion donor (not recorded which). It is not recorded whose cells these are; they may come from a transplant donor. Sequences were obtained from blood, either unsorted or a sorted T cell fraction (not recorded which). The V and J genes are TRBV4-3 and TRBJ1-2; D is possibly TRBD1 (5 bases). This CDR3 is CTSSQLGGGPYGYTF. The CDR3 DNA sequence: TGCACCAGCAGCCAACTCGGGGGAGGCCCATATGGCTACACCTTC.